Listed here is a single T cell receptor (beta chain). Only in-frame clones appear in the TCRdb table, and some are missing; sequencing was by immunoSEQ multiplex PCR. The sample has around 62,000 clones, around nine tenths seen once. This entry comes from a study of cytomegalovirus exposure and HLA in healthy donors. Sample: PBMCs. This TCR was recovered from a woman in her late teens or twenties in good health and CMV-seronegative.

CDR3 DNA sequence: TGTGCCAGCAGCCAAGATCCCGGGGTTGCTCAGCCCCAGCATTTT. Protein sequence: CASSQDPGVAQPQHF. The gene calls are TRBV4-2 and TRBJ1-5; D not certain. The germline CDR1 and CDR2 sequences are LGHNA and YNFKEQ. The CDR3 spans 15 residues. V was shortened by 0 bases and J by 6 bases, with 12 bases between the two germline ends.